Below are 28 T cell receptor beta chains sequenced from a single sample in a study of CD8 T cells in ankylosing spondylitis. MiXCR, run by TCRdb on the 5' RACE reads, gives a single entry per CDR3 protein. The table includes 10,000 to 15,000 distinct CDR3 sequences, approximately 2.5% detected once. Sequencing input: blood, either unsorted or a sorted T cell fraction (not recorded which). Receptors originate from a male donor with ankylosing spondylitis or in good health (not recorded which).

This clonotype appeared many times. This chain links TRBV9 with TRBJ2-3; 9 bases align to TRBD2. In germline, CDR1 is SGDLS, CDR2 YYNGEE. The trim removed 4 bases at V and 6 bases at J, leaving 3 bases unmatched. The CDR3 is 13 amino acids. The CDR3 DNA reads as TGTGCCAGCAGCTGGGGGACTAGCGATACGCAGTATTTT. Protein sequence: CASSWGTSDTQYF.

This clonotype appeared many times. The chain combines TRBV9 with TRBJ1-2; possibly TRBD1 for D (6 bases). The V end was cut by 3 bases, the J end by 8 bases, with 20 bases between. The CDR3 is made up of 15 amino acids. Germline CDR1 SGDLS, CDR2 YYNGEE. The CDR3 protein is CASSEGQGNFRGYTF. CDR3 sequence (DNA): TGTGCCAGCAGCGAGGGCCAGGGGAATTTTAGAGGCTACACCTTC.

By proportion, this clonotype is medium-sized (0.01 to 0.1%). This CDR3 is CASSDPGLAQFSTDTQYF. CDR3 in DNA: TGTGCCAGCAGCGATCCGGGACTAGCTCAATTTAGCACAGATACGCAGTATTTT. The chain links TRBV9 to TRBJ2-3; 9 positions match TRBD2. V shed 3 bases and J 0 bases; nucleotides not matched to a gene: 11. Germline CDR1 reads SGDLS; CDR2 reads YYNGEE. The CDR3 totals 18 residues.

This clonotype appeared many times. The gene calls are TRBV9 and TRBJ2-5; D is uncertain. Germline V CDR1 and CDR2: SGDLS, YYNGEE. Trimming cost V 0 bases and J 5 bases, with 5 bases left between them. The length of the CDR3 is 12 residues. Here the CDR3 DNA reads TGTGCCAGCAGCGTAGAGGATGAGACCCAGTACTTC. Its translation: CASSVEDETQYF.

The CDR3 DNA is TGTGCCAGCAGCGGCATTAACAATGAGCAGTTCTTC. Protein product: CASSGINNEQFF. J is TRBJ2-1 and V is TRBV9, with D unresolved. The germline gives CDR1 SGDLS, CDR2 YYNGEE. V was clipped by 3 bases and J by 5 bases, with 6 bases between them. The CDR3 is made up of 12 amino acids.

This clonotype was counted ten times or more. The chain joins TRBV9 to TRBJ1-1, with a possible D match to TRBD1 (6 bases). The germline V and J ends were trimmed by 4 bases and 1 base, with 11 bases remaining between them. CDR3 length: 14 amino acids. Per the germline V gene, CDR1 is SGDLS and CDR2 is YYNGEE. The CDR3 coding sequence is TGTGCCAGCAGCCTTGTAGGGGGGAACACTGAAGCTTTCTTT. The encoded protein is CASSLVGGNTEAFF. Drawing the rest from reference TRBV9 and TRBJ1-1, the complete variable domain is DSGVTQTPKHLITATGQRVTLRCSPRSGDLSVYWYQQSLDQGLQFLIQYYNGEERAKGNILERFSAQQFPDLHSELNLSSLELGDSALYFCASSLVGGNTEAFFGQGTRLTVV.

This clonotype was observed many times. The chain employs TRBV9 and TRBJ2-1; D is tentatively TRBD1 or TRBD2 (6 bases each). V dropped 3 bases and J dropped 3 bases, with 10 bases sitting between them. CDR3 length: 14 amino acids. Germline V gene lookup returns CDR1 SGDLS and CDR2 YYNGEE. Here the CDR3 DNA reads TGTGCCAGCAGCGGGGGGGCAGGCTACAATGAGCAGTTCTTC. Its protein is CASSGGAGYNEQFF.

To note about this clonotype: A much larger clone sits a single nucleotide away, making a read error possible. The V call is TRBV9, the J call TRBJ2-2; 10 bases are shared with TRBD1. CDR3 length: 16 residues. The J segment lost 5 bases and the V segment lost 4 bases, leaving 8 bases of the junction unmatched. CDR1 is SGDLS, CDR2 YYNGEE, per germline. As DNA, the CDR3 is TGTGCCAGCAGCACCACGACAGGGGGCGCAACCGGGGAGCTGTTTTTT. This encodes CASSTTTGGATGELFF.

At least ten counts were recorded for this clonotype. The chain links TRBV9 to TRBJ1-2; possible D gene TRBD1, 5 bases. V was trimmed by 0 bases and J by 4 bases, leaving 10 bases between them. This CDR3 comprises 14 residues. Per germline, CDR1 SGDLS and CDR2 YYNGEE. As DNA, the CDR3 is TGTGCCAGCAGCGTAGTAACAGGACCCTATGGCTACACCTTC. Residues: CASSVVTGPYGYTF.

This clonotype was observed many times. The V and J genes are TRBV9 and TRBJ2-1, with a possible D match to TRBD1 (6 bases). Germline CDR1 reads SGDLS; CDR2 reads YYNGEE. The CDR3 has 15 amino acids. Deletions cut 2 bases from V and 0 bases from J, with 9 bases between. The CDR3 coding sequence is TGTGCCAGCAGCGTTGCAGGGGACTCCTACAATGAGCAGTTCTTC. This gives the protein CASSVAGDSYNEQFF. Combining the CDR3 with reference TRBV9 and TRBJ2-1 gives the whole variable domain DSGVTQTPKHLITATGQRVTLRCSPRSGDLSVYWYQQSLDQGLQFLIQYYNGEERAKGNILERFSAQQFPDLHSELNLSSLELGDSALYFCASSVAGDSYNEQFFGPGTRLTVL.

There are many counts of this clonotype. CDR3 in amino acids: CASTRFGASGETQYF. The CDR3, as DNA: TGTGCCAGCACAAGGTTCGGCGCCAGCGGGGAGACCCAGTACTTC. This sequence joins TRBV9 and TRBJ2-5; weak D call: TRBD2 (6 bases). The CDR3 is 15 amino acids. V was shortened by 6 bases and J by 5 bases, with 20 bases between the two germline ends. CDR1 is SGDLS and CDR2 is YYNGEE in the germline V gene. The entire variable domain, with the rest obtained from reference TRBV9 and TRBJ2-5, is as follows: DSGVTQTPKHLITATGQRVTLRCSPRSGDLSVYWYQQSLDQGLQFLIQYYNGEERAKGNILERFSAQQFPDLHSELNLSSLELGDSALYFCASTRFGASGETQYFGPGTRLLVL.

This clonotype was seen more than once but under ten times. This sequence joins TRBV9 and TRBJ2-1; TRBD2 aligns across 7 bases. This CDR3 comprises 17 residues. V trimming: 4 bases; J trimming: 9 bases; junction bases outside the gene matches: 19. Germline CDR1 reads SGDLS; CDR2 reads YYNGEE. CDR3 in DNA: TGTGCCAGCAGCCCGAGTGGTTCCCGGGGAGGGTCCGGTGAGCAGTTCTTC. This encodes CASSPSGSRGGSGEQFF. The full variable domain, completed using reference TRBV9 and TRBJ2-1, is DSGVTQTPKHLITATGQRVTLRCSPRSGDLSVYWYQQSLDQGLQFLIQYYNGEERAKGNILERFSAQQFPDLHSELNLSSLELGDSALYFCASSPSGSRGGSGEQFFGPGTRLTVL.

This clonotype was observed many times. This chain links TRBV9 with TRBJ1-1; weak D call: TRBD1 (5 bases). Germline values: CDR1 SGDLS, CDR2 YYNGEE. This CDR3 has 16 residues. Between the trimmed V and J ends, which lost 0 bases and 4 bases, there was a span of 16 bases. CDR3 nucleotides: TGTGCCAGCAGCGTAGCTACGGGGGGAGCTAGCACTGAAGCTTTCTTT. This encodes CASSVATGGASTEAFF.

In its sample, this clonotype ranks as medium-sized (0.01 to 0.1%). The rearrangement joins TRBV9 to TRBJ2-7; 7 nucleotides match TRBD1. V trimming: 2 bases; J trimming: 0 bases; junction bases outside the gene matches: 2. The germline V gene encodes CDR1 SGDLS and CDR2 YYNGEE. CDR3 size: 14 residues. In DNA form, the CDR3 reads TGTGCCAGCAGCGTCGGGACAGTCTCCTACGAGCAGTACTTC. It encodes CASSVGTVSYEQYF.

This clonotype was counted at least ten times. The J gene is TRBJ2-2, the V gene TRBV9, with 11 bases that match TRBD2. Trimming removed 2 bases from V and 8 bases from J; junction bases left unmatched: 11. CDR3 length: 17 residues. Germline V gene data show CDR1 as SGDLS and CDR2 as YYNGEE. CDR3 nucleotides: TGTGCCAGCAGCGTCAGGACTAGCGGGCCGAAAAGTGGGGAGCTGTTTTTT. Translation: CASSVRTSGPKSGELFF.

In this sample, this clonotype turned up many times. The rearrangement joins TRBV9 to TRBJ2-2; 10 nucleotides align to TRBD1. The trim removed 3 bases at V and 7 bases at J, leaving 9 bases unmatched. CDR1 and CDR2 from the germline V gene are SGDLS and YYNGEE. This CDR3 contains 16 residues. The chain's CDR3 is CASSAPGQGTHGELFF. The CDR3 DNA is TGTGCCAGCAGCGCACCGGGACAGGGGACGCACGGGGAGCTGTTTTTT.

This clonotype was seen ten or more times. V is TRBV9 and J is TRBJ2-5, with 11 positions matching TRBD2. The CDR3 is 15 amino acids. From germline, CDR1 is SGDLS and CDR2 YYNGEE. The V segment lost 2 bases and the J segment 4 bases; nucleotides outside the gene matches: 4. The CDR3 DNA is TGTGCCAGCAGCGTTAGCGGGGGGGCGTTAGAGACCCAGTACTTC. This codes for CASSVSGGALETQYF.

At least ten counts were recorded for this clonotype. The chain is built from TRBV9 and TRBJ2-3; 7 bases are shared with TRBD2. This CDR3 spans 16 amino acids. Unmatched junction bases numbered 5, after V lost 0 bases and J lost 1 base. Germline V gene sequence: CDR1 SGDLS, CDR2 YYNGEE. DNA for the CDR3: TGTGCCAGCAGCGTAGATCGCGGGGGTGGCACAGATACGCAGTATTTT. As protein: CASSVDRGGGTDTQYF.

This clonotype appeared many times. This sequence joins TRBV9 and TRBJ2-2, with 7 nucleotides matching TRBD1. Germline V gene sequence: CDR1 SGDLS, CDR2 YYNGEE. This CDR3 comprises 16 residues. V trimming: 3 bases; J trimming: 4 bases; junction bases outside the gene matches: 9. CDR3 sequence reads: CASSAAATGRTGELFF. The CDR3, as DNA: TGTGCCAGCAGCGCCGCAGCGACAGGGCGCACCGGGGAGCTGTTTTTT.

Many counts were recorded for this clonotype. V gene TRBV9 combines with J gene TRBJ2-1, with 10 positions matching TRBD2. The CDR3 extends over 15 amino acids. Germline trimming cut 0 bases from V and 5 bases from J; bases unmatched to any gene: 2. The V gene's germline CDR1 is SGDLS and CDR2 YYNGEE. For the CDR3, the DNA is TGTGCCAGCAGCGTAGCGCTAGCGGGGGACAATGAGCAGTTCTTC. Its translation: CASSVALAGDNEQFF.

This clonotype was detected ten times or more. The CDR3 nucleotides read TGTGCCAGCAGCGTAGGAGGAGGGCTCCAAGAGACCCAGTACTTC. Residues: CASSVGGGLQETQYF. The rearrangement joins TRBV9 to TRBJ2-5; D might be TRBD2 (6 bases). The CDR3 consists of 15 residues. Germline V lookup: CDR1 SGDLS, CDR2 YYNGEE. V was shortened by 0 bases and J by 1 base, with 10 bases between the two germline ends.

This clonotype showed up many times. The chain is built from TRBV25-1 and TRBJ1-2; 8 positions agree with TRBD1. J gave up 6 bases and V 3 bases, and 9 bases lay outside the gene matches. The CDR3 covers 15 residues. The germline CDR1 and CDR2 sequences are MGHDK and SYGVNS. The CDR3 here is CASSDLSSDRDGYTF. CDR3 nucleotide sequence: TGTGCCAGCAGTGACCTCTCCTCGGACAGGGATGGCTACACCTTC.

This clonotype was counted ten times or more. The rearrangement uses TRBV9 and TRBJ1-1; 11 bases fit TRBD1. The CDR3 contains 15 residues. V shed 4 bases, J shed 1 base, and the junction held 3 bases outside the gene matches. Germline loops: CDR1 SGDLS, CDR2 YYNGEE. The chain's CDR3 is CASSPGTGGNTEAFF. In DNA form, the CDR3 reads TGTGCCAGCAGCCCCGGGACAGGGGGGAACACTGAAGCTTTCTTT.

The table lists this clonotype with many counts. The rearrangement joins TRBV9 to TRBJ1-4, with no clear D. V lost 0 bases and J lost 0, with 6 bases in between. Germline CDR1 reads SGDLS; CDR2 reads YYNGEE. The length of the CDR3 is 15 residues. CDR3 loop: CASSVGAATNEKLFF. The CDR3 nucleotides are TGTGCCAGCAGCGTAGGGGCCGCAACTAATGAAAAACTGTTTTTT.

This clonotype is deemed medium-sized. V is TRBV9 and J is TRBJ2-5; no clear D gene. Trimming left V 0 bases short and J 4 bases short, with 7 bases between. Germline V CDR1 and CDR2: SGDLS, YYNGEE. This CDR3 spans 13 amino acids. The CDR3 nucleotides read TGTGCCAGCAGCGTAGTCGGTGGAGAGACCCAGTACTTC. Its protein product is CASSVVGGETQYF.

By sample fraction, this clonotype is medium-sized. The chain combines TRBV9 with TRBJ2-2, with 9 bases that match TRBD2. Germline V gene sequence: CDR1 SGDLS, CDR2 YYNGEE. V lost 4 bases to trimming and J lost 5 bases; unmatched junction nucleotides: 9. This CDR3 is built from 16 residues. The CDR3 sequence is CASSSHSGSVTGELFF. The DNA for the CDR3 is TGTGCCAGCAGCTCCCATAGCGGGAGCGTTACCGGGGAGCTGTTTTTT.

The sample holds many counts of this clonotype. This chain connects TRBV9 to TRBJ2-5; 8 positions agree with TRBD1. Germline CDR1 and CDR2: SGDLS and YYNGEE. Unmatched junction bases numbered 11, after V lost 3 bases and J lost 4 bases. This CDR3 contains 16 residues. The CDR3 bases are TGTGCCAGCAGCGGACGGGACAGGACTATCGGAGAGACCCAGTACTTC. Translation: CASSGRDRTIGETQYF.

This clonotype was counted many times. The J gene is TRBJ2-1, the V gene TRBV9; 7 nucleotides line up with TRBD2. This CDR3 contains 15 residues. The V gene's germline CDR1 is SGDLS and CDR2 YYNGEE. After removal of 6 bases from V and 4 bases from J, the junction contained 10 bases not matched to a gene. The CDR3 nucleotides read TGTGCCAGCACTGAGGGAGGGCTAAGTTACAATGAGCAGTTCTTC. It encodes CASTEGGLSYNEQFF.